These 2 T cell receptor beta chains originate from one sample sequenced in a study of graft-versus-host responses after intestinal transplantation. Profiling relied on immunoSEQ multiplex PCR, and the TCRdb table lists in-frame clones only, not all of them. This sample has roughly 98,000 clones, with about 93% found just once. No cognate antigen is known for these TCRs. Sequencing used unstimulated CD8+ T cells sorted from spleen or lymph node cells, obtained before transplant. The origin of the receptors is a human donor who was the organ donor for an intestinal transplant.

This rearrangement joins TRBV4-3 to TRBJ2-7; weak D call: TRBD2 (6 bases). Deletions cut 6 bases from V and 0 bases from J, with 18 bases between. The germline gives CDR1 LGHNA, CDR2 YSLEER. The CDR3 extends over 16 amino acids. CDR3 in amino acids: CASSPLLAYSSYEQYF. CDR3 bases: TGCGCCAGCAGTCCCCTCCTAGCGTACAGCTCCTACGAGCAGTACTTC.

The chain is built from TRBV9 and TRBJ2-7; 8 bases map to TRBD1. With 4 bases clipped from V and 0 bases from J, the junction kept 6 bases outside the gene matches. The CDR3 has 15 amino acids. CDR1 is SGDLS and CDR2 is YYNGEE in the germline V gene. Written as DNA, the CDR3 is TGTGCCAGCAGCCTCGGGACAGGTAGCTCCTACGAGCAGTACTTC. Protein: CASSLGTGSSYEQYF.